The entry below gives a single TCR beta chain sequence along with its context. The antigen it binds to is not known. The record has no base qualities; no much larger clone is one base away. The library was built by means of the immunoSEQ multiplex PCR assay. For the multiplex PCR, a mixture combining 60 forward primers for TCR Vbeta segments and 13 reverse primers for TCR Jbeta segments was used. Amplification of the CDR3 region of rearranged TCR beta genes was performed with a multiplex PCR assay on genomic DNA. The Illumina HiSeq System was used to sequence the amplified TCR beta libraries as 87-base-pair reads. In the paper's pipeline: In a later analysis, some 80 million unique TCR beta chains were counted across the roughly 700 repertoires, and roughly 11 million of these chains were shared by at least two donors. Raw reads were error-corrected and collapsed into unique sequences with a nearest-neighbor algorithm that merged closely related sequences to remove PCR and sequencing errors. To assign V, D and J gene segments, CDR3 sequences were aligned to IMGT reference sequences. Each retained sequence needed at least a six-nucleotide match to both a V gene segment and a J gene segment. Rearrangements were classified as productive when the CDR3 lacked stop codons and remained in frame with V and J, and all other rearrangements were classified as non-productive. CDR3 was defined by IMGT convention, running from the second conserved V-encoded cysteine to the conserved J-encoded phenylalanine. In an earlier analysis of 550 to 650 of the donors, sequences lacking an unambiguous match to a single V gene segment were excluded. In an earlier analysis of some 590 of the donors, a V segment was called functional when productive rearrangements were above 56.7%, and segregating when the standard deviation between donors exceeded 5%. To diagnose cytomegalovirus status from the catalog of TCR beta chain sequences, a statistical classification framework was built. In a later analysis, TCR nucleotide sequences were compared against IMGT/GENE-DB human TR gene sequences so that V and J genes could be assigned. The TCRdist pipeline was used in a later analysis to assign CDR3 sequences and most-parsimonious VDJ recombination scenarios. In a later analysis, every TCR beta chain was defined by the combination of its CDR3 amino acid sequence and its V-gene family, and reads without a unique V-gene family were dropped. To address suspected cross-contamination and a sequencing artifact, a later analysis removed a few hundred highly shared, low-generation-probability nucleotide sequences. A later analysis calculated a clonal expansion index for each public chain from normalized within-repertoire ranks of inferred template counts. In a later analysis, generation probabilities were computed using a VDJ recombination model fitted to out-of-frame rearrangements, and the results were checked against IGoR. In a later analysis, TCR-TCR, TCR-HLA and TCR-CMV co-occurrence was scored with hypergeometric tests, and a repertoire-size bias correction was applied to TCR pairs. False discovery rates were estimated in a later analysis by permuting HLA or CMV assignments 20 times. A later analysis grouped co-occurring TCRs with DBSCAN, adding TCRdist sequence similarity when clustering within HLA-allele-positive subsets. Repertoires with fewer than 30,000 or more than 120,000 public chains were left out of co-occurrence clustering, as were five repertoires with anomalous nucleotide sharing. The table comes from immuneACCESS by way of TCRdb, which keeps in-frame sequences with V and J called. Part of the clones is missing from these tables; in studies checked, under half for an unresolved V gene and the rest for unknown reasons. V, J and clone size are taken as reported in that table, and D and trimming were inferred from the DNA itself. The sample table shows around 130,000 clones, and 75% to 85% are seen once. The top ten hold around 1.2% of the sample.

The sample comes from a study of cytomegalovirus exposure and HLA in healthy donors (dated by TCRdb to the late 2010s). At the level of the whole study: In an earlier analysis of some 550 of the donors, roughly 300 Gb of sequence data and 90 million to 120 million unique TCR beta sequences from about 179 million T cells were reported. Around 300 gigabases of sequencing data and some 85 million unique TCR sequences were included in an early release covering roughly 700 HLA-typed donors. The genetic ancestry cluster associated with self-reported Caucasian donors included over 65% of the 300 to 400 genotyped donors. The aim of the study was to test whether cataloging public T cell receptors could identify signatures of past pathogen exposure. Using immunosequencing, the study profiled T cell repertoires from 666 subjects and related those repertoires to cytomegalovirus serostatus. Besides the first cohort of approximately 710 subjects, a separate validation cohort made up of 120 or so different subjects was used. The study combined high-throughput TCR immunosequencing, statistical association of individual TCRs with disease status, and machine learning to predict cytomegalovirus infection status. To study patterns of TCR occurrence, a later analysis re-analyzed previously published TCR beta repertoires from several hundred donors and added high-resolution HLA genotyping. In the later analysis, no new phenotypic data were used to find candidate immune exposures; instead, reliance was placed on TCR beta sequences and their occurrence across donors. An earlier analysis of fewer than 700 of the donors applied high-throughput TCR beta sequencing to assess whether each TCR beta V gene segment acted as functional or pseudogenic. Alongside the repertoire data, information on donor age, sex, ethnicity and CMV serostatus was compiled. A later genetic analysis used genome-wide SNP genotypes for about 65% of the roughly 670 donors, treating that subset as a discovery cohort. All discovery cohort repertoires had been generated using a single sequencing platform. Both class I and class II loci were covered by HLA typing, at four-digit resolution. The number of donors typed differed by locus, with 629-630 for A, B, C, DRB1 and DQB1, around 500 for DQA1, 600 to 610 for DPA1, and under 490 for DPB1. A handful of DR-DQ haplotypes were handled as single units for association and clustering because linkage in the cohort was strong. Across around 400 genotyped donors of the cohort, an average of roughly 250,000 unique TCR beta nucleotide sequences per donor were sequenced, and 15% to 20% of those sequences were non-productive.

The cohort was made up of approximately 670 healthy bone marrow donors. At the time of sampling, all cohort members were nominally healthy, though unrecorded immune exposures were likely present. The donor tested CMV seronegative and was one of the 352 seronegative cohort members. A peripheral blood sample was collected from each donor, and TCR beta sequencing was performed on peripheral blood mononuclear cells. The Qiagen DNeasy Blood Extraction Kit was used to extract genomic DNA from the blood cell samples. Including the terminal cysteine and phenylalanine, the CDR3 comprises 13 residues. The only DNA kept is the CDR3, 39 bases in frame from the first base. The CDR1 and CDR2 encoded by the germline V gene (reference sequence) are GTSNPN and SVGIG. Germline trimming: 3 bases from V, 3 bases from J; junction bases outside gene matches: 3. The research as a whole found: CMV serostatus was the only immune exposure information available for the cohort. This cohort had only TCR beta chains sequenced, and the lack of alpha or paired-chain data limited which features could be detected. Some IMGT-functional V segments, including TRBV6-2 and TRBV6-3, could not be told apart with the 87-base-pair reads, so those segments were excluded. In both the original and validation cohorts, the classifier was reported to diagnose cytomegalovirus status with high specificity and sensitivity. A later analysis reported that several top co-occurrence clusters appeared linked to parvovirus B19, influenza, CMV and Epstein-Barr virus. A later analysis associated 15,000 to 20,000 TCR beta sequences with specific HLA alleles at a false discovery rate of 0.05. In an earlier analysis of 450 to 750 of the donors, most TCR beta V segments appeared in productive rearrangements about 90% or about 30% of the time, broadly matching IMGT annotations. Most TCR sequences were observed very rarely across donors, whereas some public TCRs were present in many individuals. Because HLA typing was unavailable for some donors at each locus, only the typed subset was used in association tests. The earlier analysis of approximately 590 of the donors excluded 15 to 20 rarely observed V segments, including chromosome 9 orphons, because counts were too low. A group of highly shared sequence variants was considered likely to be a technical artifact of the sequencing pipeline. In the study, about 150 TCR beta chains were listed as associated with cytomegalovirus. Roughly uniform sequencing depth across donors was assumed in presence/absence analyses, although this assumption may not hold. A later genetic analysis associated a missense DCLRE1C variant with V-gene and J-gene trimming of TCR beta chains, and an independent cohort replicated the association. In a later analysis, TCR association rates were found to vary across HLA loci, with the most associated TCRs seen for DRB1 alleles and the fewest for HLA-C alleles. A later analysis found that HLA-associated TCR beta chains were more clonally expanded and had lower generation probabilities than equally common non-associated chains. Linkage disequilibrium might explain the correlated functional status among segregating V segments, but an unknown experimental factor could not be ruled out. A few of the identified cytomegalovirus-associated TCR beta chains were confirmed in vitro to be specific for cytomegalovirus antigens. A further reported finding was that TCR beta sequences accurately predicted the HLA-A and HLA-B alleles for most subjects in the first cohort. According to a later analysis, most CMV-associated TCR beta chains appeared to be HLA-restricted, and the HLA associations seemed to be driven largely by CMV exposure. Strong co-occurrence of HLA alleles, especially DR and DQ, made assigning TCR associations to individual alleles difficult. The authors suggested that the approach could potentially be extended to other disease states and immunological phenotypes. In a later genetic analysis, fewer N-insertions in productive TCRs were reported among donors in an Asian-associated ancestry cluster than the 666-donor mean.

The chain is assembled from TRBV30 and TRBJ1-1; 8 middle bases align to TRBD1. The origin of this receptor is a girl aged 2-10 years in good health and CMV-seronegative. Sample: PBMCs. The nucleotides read TGTGCCTGGAGGTCAGGGGGCGACACTGAAGCTTTCTTT. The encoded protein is CAWRSGGDTEAFF.